This record concerns one TCR beta chain sequence. This clone was counted a few times. The clone's antigen remains unknown. No base-level quality is on record; no much larger clone is a single base apart. TCRbeta CDR3 regions were amplified from genomic DNA by means of the immunoSEQ Assay, a bias-controlled multiplex PCR. The authors' analysis ran thus. Within the assay, amplification of reference gene primers was used to estimate how many nucleated cells each sample contained. Sequence reads were collapsed and filtered to measure the absolute abundance of every unique TCRbeta CDR3 rearrangement. For each sample, productive Simpson clonality was calculated as the square root of Simpson's diversity index over productive rearrangements. Sourced from immuneACCESS, this table was stored by TCRdb with only in-frame sequences that have V and J called. A share of the clones is absent; for the studies checked, an unresolved V gene accounts for under half, and the remainder has no known explanation. V, J and clone size are those of that table, while D and trimming were read from the DNA. The sample records under 200,000 clones, more than 75% of which are singletons. Of the sample, 8% to 9% is held by the ten largest clones.

In Seattle, one collaborating source enrolled patients while the infection was active and tracked those patients longitudinally over the course of disease. Each collaborating institution followed its own protocols to collect whole blood in K2EDTA tubes. For TCRbeta analysis, collaborators shipped samples in one of three forms: frozen whole blood, isolated PBMCs, or DNA extracted from either of those sample types. This record comes from a study of blood T cell repertoires in COVID-19 (TCRdb year 2020). In terms of the full investigation: Samples from collaborators originated in the United States, Italy and Spain and spanned both the acute and convalescent phases of COVID-19. The material from the prospective study consisted of cDNA or gDNA derived from T cells, B-cell-depleted T cells, or PBMCs. Subjects who had been exposed to COVID-19, were actively infected with it, or had recovered from it provided the deeply sampled blood TCRbeta repertoires that made up the dataset. A freely available public database, intended as a resource for researchers studying the immune response to SARS-CoV-2, is where the repertoires were released. The samples were drawn from the first 160 participants of the ongoing ImmuneRACE study and from 950 to 1,500 subjects provided by 6 global collaborators. Nearly every sample came with metadata listing a de-identified subject ID, COVID-19 status, age in years and sex. HLA class I and class II types, where available, came from metadata supplied by the sample provider rather than from assay-based typing. General conclusions and limits of the study: How much clinical and demographic metadata was included differed by source and by participant, and the metadata was provided uncurated.

The TCR comes from a woman in her fifties or sixties with COVID-19, enrolled during active disease. The sequencing input was peripheral blood.

The CDR3 corresponds to CASSEQLRSQPQHF. In nucleotide form, the sequence is TGTGCCAGCAGTGAACAACTTAGGAGTCAGCCCCAGCATTTT. This chain is built from TRBV6-1 and TRBJ1-5; no D gene call is confident. From the germline V gene, CDR1 is MNHNS and CDR2 is SASEGT. From the cysteine up to the phenylalanine, the CDR3 has a length of 14 residues. CDR3 DNA is the only sequence kept; it has 42 bases, read in frame from the first base. Relative to germline, V is 2 bases shorter and J is 6 bases shorter, with 11 bases between their ends.